This note documents a single T cell receptor (beta chain) sequence. Its antigen remains unknown. TCRdb keeps only in-frame clones here, not all; method: immunoSEQ multiplex PCR. The sample gives 75,000 to 100,000 clones, roughly 76% of which show up once; approximately 15% is in the top ten. This entry is derived from a study of PD-1 blockade in classical Hodgkin lymphoma. Turning to the study itself: The study gave patients nivolumab 3 mg/kg intravenously every 2 weeks.

Regarding the study as a whole: CD4+ but not CD8+ TCR diversity rose significantly by C4D1. Baseline TCR diversity was reportedly lower in newly diagnosed patients than in healthy donors. It was reported as lower still in relapsed/refractory patients.

All patients experienced relapse after autologous stem cell transplantation, and brentuximab vedotin exposure was variable. The CDR3 sequence is 12 residues long. Germline values: CDR1 SGHTA, CDR2 FQGNSA. V was clipped by 1 base and J by 6 bases, with 4 bases between them. The sequence came from a human donor with classical Hodgkin lymphoma. The source material was peripheral blood mononuclear cells (PBMCs), sampled before the second cycle of nivolumab. The rearrangement links TRBV7-2 to TRBJ1-5; D is unclear. Written as DNA, the CDR3 is TGTGCCAGCAGCTTAGATCTTCAGCCCCAGCATTTT. Residues: CASSLDLQPQHF.